These 32 T cell receptor beta chains came from one sample sequenced in a study of cytomegalovirus exposure and HLA in healthy donors. The PCR made use of 60 Vbeta and 13 Jbeta primers. TCRdb's table, derived via immunoSEQ multiplex PCR, lists solely in-frame clones and lacks some. This table holds roughly 130,000 clones, approximately 76% found once. The sequencing input was PBMCs. The receptor set was obtained from a man in his forties in good health and CMV-seronegative.

This clone was seen more than once but under ten times. The V and J genes are TRBV6-1 and TRBJ1-4; D is possibly TRBD1 (5 bases). Germline loops: CDR1 MNHNS, CDR2 SASEGT. V was shortened by 5 bases and J by 7 bases, with 14 bases between the two germline ends. The CDR3 is made up of 14 amino acids. The CDR3 nucleotides are TGTGCCAGCAGTTTAGGAGGGGATAGTGAAAAACTGTTTTTT. Amino acid sequence: CASSLGGDSEKLFF.

V and J are TRBV5-1 and TRBJ2-2, with D possibly being TRBD1 (5 bases). Per the germline V gene, CDR1 is SGHRS and CDR2 is YFSETQ. The germline V and J ends were trimmed by 1 base and 2 bases, with 9 bases remaining between them. This CDR3 has 15 residues. CDR3: CASSLQGSNTGELFF. The CDR3 region has the DNA TGCGCCAGCAGCTTGCAGGGCTCAAACACCGGGGAGCTGTTTTTT. Full variable domain (outside the CDR3, taken from reference TRBV5-1 and TRBJ2-2): KAGVTQTPRYLIKTRGQQVTLSCSPISGHRSVSWYQQTPGQGLQFLFEYFSETQRNKGNFPGRFSGRQFSNSRSEMNVSTLELGDSALYLCASSLQGSNTGELFFGEGSRLTVL.

The chain combines TRBV11-3 with TRBJ2-5, with 7 bases aligning to TRBD2. The CDR3 length is 15 residues. Per germline, CDR1 SGHNT and CDR2 YENEEA. Losses at the gene ends were 4 bases for V and 1 base for J; bases not matched to a gene: 6. The CDR3 nucleotides are TGTGCCAGCAGCTCGGAGCGGGGACCCCAAGAGACCCAGTACTTC. Its protein product is CASSSERGPQETQYF.

The V and J genes are TRBV5-1 and TRBJ2-7; 9 bases are shared with TRBD1. V shed 5 bases, J shed 4 bases, and the junction held 10 bases outside the gene matches. Per germline, CDR1 SGHRS and CDR2 YFSETQ. The CDR3 has 15 amino acids. DNA of the CDR3: TGCGCCAGCAGACCGAGGGACAGGGATGGGTACGAGCAGTACTTC. Its protein is CASRPRDRDGYEQYF.

This chain links TRBV28 with TRBJ2-2; possibly TRBD2 for D (6 bases). Germline V gene data show CDR1 as MDHEN and CDR2 as SYDVKM. V was clipped by 2 bases and J by 4 bases, with 17 bases between them. The CDR3 covers 17 residues. The CDR3 DNA reads TGTGCCAGCAGTTTACGGGGGTGGGCTGGTCTCACCGGGGAGCTGTTTTTT. This encodes CASSLRGWAGLTGELFF.

The V and J genes are TRBV4-2 and TRBJ2-7; tentatively, D is TRBD1 (6 bases). V gave up 0 bases and J gave up 0 bases, with 12 bases separating them. This CDR3 is built from 16 residues. From germline, CDR1 is LGHNA and CDR2 YNFKEQ. The CDR3 nucleotides are TGTGCCAGCAGCCAAGAAATAACAGGGAGCTCCTACGAGCAGTACTTC. Its protein product is CASSQEITGSSYEQYF.

The chain couples TRBV28 to TRBJ2-5; D unresolved. The DNA end lines up better with TRBJ2-7; the J call may be wrong. Germline CDR1 reads MDHEN; CDR2 reads SYDVKM. The length of the CDR3 is 12 residues. This chain's CDR3 is CASSLPTYEQYF. For the CDR3, the DNA is TGTGCCAGCAGCCTTCCCACCTACGAGCAGTACTTC.

The chain recombines TRBV5-1 with TRBJ2-1, with 16 bases that match TRBD2. With V trimmed by 1 base and J by 8 bases, 12 bases remained unmatched. The CDR3 sequence is 19 residues long. Germline CDR1 SGHRS, CDR2 YFSETQ. The CDR3: CASSLSPGTSGGAGHEQFF. The CDR3, as DNA: TGCGCCAGCAGCTTGAGTCCCGGGACTAGCGGGGGGGCTGGCCATGAGCAGTTCTTC. The variable domain in full, completed from reference TRBV5-1 and TRBJ2-1, reads KAGVTQTPRYLIKTRGQQVTLSCSPISGHRSVSWYQQTPGQGLQFLFEYFSETQRNKGNFPGRFSGRQFSNSRSEMNVSTLELGDSALYLCASSLSPGTSGGAGHEQFFGPGTRLTVL.

This clone came up a few times. V is TRBV19 and J is TRBJ1-2; TRBD1 aligns across 7 bases. V was pared by 5 bases and J by 2 bases, with 14 bases of the junction left unmatched. There are 17 residues in the CDR3. The germline V gene encodes CDR1 LNHDA and CDR2 SQIVND (reference sequence). The CDR3 spells CASSADRDSAWNYGYTF. As DNA, the CDR3 is TGTGCCAGTAGTGCCGACAGGGACTCCGCCTGGAACTATGGCTACACCTTC. Combining the CDR3 with reference TRBV19 and TRBJ1-2 gives the whole variable domain DGGITQSPKYLFRKEGQNVTLSCEQNLNHDAMYWYRQDPGQGLRLIYYSQIVNDFQKGDIAEGYSVSREKKESFPLTVTSAQKNPTAFYLCASSADRDSAWNYGYTFGSGTRLTVV.

This rearrangement joins TRBV9 to TRBJ2-5; D is possibly TRBD2 (5 bases). The CDR3 is made up of 14 amino acids. Germline CDR1 is SGDLS and CDR2 is YYNGEE. The germline V and J ends were trimmed by 0 bases and 5 bases, with 11 bases remaining between them. DNA of the CDR3: TGTGCCAGCAGCGTAGCCGGGATCGGGGAGACCCAGTACTTC. This encodes CASSVAGIGETQYF.

The chain links TRBV11-2 to TRBJ2-7; D unresolved. CDR3 size: 13 residues. V lost 4 bases, J lost 3 bases, and 10 bases lay in between. CDR1 is SGHAT and CDR2 is FQNNGV in the germline V gene. This CDR3 reads CASSSTMRYEQYF. CDR3 bases: TGTGCCAGCAGCTCTACGATGCGCTACGAGCAGTACTTC. The full variable domain, in which reference TRBV11-2 and TRBJ2-7 provide the parts outside the CDR3, is EAGVAQSPRYKIIEKRQSVAFWCNPISGHATLYWYQQILGQGPKLLIQFQNNGVVDDSQLPKDRFSAERLKGVDSTLKIQPAKLEDSAVYLCASSSTMRYEQYFGPGTRLTVT.

This clone was detected only once. V is TRBV2 and J is TRBJ1-3; possibly TRBD1 for D (6 bases). The germline gives CDR1 SNHLY, CDR2 FYNNEI. This CDR3 has 14 amino acids. V gave up 7 bases and J gave up 8 bases, with 18 bases separating them. This chain's CDR3 is CASNPRDTVDTIYF. The CDR3 DNA is TGTGCCAGCAACCCTCGGGACACGGTGGACACCATATATTTT.

This chain joins TRBV7-6 and TRBJ2-2, with 15 bases fitting TRBD2. V shed 7 bases, J shed 4 bases, and the junction held 10 bases outside the gene matches. Per the germline V gene, CDR1 is SGHVS and CDR2 is FNYEAQ. CDR3 size: 18 residues. CDR3 residues: CASNTGTSGGTATGELFF. CDR3 in DNA: TGTGCCAGCAACACCGGGACTAGCGGGGGGACGGCCACCGGGGAGCTGTTTTTT.

This chain links TRBV6-6 with TRBJ1-3, with a tentative D call TRBD1 (6 bases). CDR1 MNHNY and CDR2 SVGAGI come from the germline V gene (reference sequence). Trimming took 5 bases from V and 0 from J, leaving 14 bases between them. The CDR3 has 16 residues. DNA of the CDR3: TGTGCCAGCAGTCACCGGGACACCTACTCTGGAAACACCATATATTTT. Translation gives CASSHRDTYSGNTIYF.

V and J are TRBV7-3 and TRBJ2-1; D might be TRBD2 (6 bases). The germline V and J ends were trimmed by 5 bases and 0 bases, with 20 bases remaining between them. The CDR3 extends over 18 amino acids. The germline V gene encodes CDR1 SGHTA and CDR2 FQGTGA. The DNA for the CDR3 is TGTGCCAGCAGCCAGCAACCCCCCCGGGGGAGCTCCTACAATGAGCAGTTCTTC. Its protein product is CASSQQPPRGSSYNEQFF.

On this clone itself: The sample carries other DNA sequences with the same CDR3. V is TRBV28 and J is TRBJ2-7; D gene ambiguous. The ends were cut back, 3 bases at V and 3 bases at J, with 6 bases in the middle. CDR1 is MDHEN, CDR2 SYDVKM, per germline. The CDR3 has 12 residues. The CDR3, as DNA: TGTGCCAGCAGTTTCTCCCGCTACGAGCAGTACTTC. Its protein product is CASSFSRYEQYF.

CDR3 sequence reads: CASSLDRNVAGDIQYF. For the CDR3, the DNA is TGTGCCAGCAGCTTGGACCGTAACGTAGCGGGTGACATTCAGTACTTC. The chain couples TRBV5-6 to TRBJ2-4; TRBD2 matches 7 bases. The V and J ends lost 0 bases and 8 bases, in that order; junction bases with no gene match: 11. The CDR3 is 16 residues long. Germline CDR1 SGHDT, CDR2 YYEEEE.

V is TRBV29-1 and J is TRBJ2-1; 12 nucleotides match TRBD2. V shed 4 bases, J shed 8 bases, and the junction held 6 bases outside the gene matches. The CDR3 runs to 14 residues. Per the germline V gene, CDR1 is SQVTM and CDR2 is ANQGSEA. CDR3 protein: CSVVGPSGRDEQFF. In DNA form, the CDR3 reads TGCAGCGTTGTTGGGCCTAGCGGGAGGGATGAGCAGTTCTTC.

CDR3 nucleotides: TGCGCCAGCAGCCAGGGGGCAGATACGCAGTATTTT. Translation: CASSQGADTQYF. The gene calls are TRBV10-2 and TRBJ2-3, with 7 bases that match TRBD1. Germline CDR1 is WSHSY and CDR2 is SAAADI. V was pared by 6 bases and J by 4 bases, with 1 base of the junction left unmatched. The length of the CDR3 is 12 residues.

V and J are TRBV5-1 and TRBJ2-7; 8 nucleotides line up with TRBD1. Germline trimming cut 0 bases from V and 6 bases from J; bases unmatched to any gene: 8. Per germline, CDR1 SGHRS and CDR2 YFSETQ. The CDR3 extends over 15 amino acids. CDR3 residues: CASSLGTGSLSEQYF. CDR3 nucleotides: TGCGCCAGCAGCTTGGGGACAGGGTCACTGAGCGAGCAGTACTTC.

This chain joins TRBV7-2 and TRBJ2-5, with TRBD2 matching over 9 bases. The J call may be faulty, since TRBJ2-7 better matches the DNA end. CDR1 SGHTA and CDR2 FQGNSA come from the germline V gene. The CDR3 is 15 amino acids. The CDR3 DNA follows: TGTGCCAGCAGCGCACCAAAGCGGGGGGCCTACGAGCAGTACTTC. This translates into CASSAPKRGAYEQYF.

This sequence joins TRBV28 and TRBJ1-1; 7 nucleotides agree with TRBD1. Per germline, CDR1 MDHEN and CDR2 SYDVKM. The CDR3 runs to 13 residues. V lost 4 bases to trimming and J lost 2 bases; unmatched junction nucleotides: 1. DNA for the CDR3: TGTGCCAGCAGTTACAGGGGAAACACTGAAGCTTTCTTT. Translated: CASSYRGNTEAFF.

The V and J genes are TRBV11-2 and TRBJ1-4, with D possibly matching TRBD1 (5 bases). CDR1 and CDR2 (germline): SGHAT, FQNNGV. The CDR3 contains 16 residues. Trimming left V 3 bases short and J 0 bases short, with 11 bases between. The CDR3 bases are TGTGCCAGCAGCTTGGGGCTTTTTCCAACTAATGAAAAACTGTTTTTT. Encoded protein: CASSLGLFPTNEKLFF.

DNA for the CDR3: TGTGCCAGCAGCGACCTGACTAGCGGGAGATGGGCAGATACGCAGTATTTT. Amino acids: CASSDLTSGRWADTQYF. V gene TRBV7-9 combines with J gene TRBJ2-3, with 12 positions matching TRBD2. After removal of 5 bases from V and 4 bases from J, the junction contained 10 bases not matched to a gene. CDR3 size: 17 residues. Looked up from germline, CDR1 is SEHNR and CDR2 is FQNEAQ (reference sequence).

This clone was counted between two and nine times. CDR3 loop: CASGQDRGRDQPQHF. CDR3 coding DNA: TGTGCTAGTGGACAAGACAGGGGGCGGGATCAGCCCCAGCATTTT. The V gene is TRBV12-5, the J gene TRBJ1-5, with 10 bases aligning to TRBD1. CDR1 LGHNT and CDR2 FRNRAP come from the germline V gene. Trimming cost V 6 bases and J 5 bases; bases outside gene matches: 7. The CDR3 length is 15 residues.

This clone was seen once. This chain connects TRBV6-5 to TRBJ1-1; the D gene is possibly TRBD1 (6 bases). Trimming removed 8 bases at V and 3 bases at J, with 13 bases between. This CDR3 region has 13 residues. Germline lookup yields CDR1 MNHEY and CDR2 SVGAGI. The CDR3 DNA reads TGTGCCAGCCGCCGGGACATTCACACTGAAGCTTTCTTT. This gives the protein CASRRDIHTEAFF.

V is TRBV28 and J is TRBJ2-2, with D possibly being TRBD2 (6 bases). Germline V gene lookup returns CDR1 MDHEN and CDR2 SYDVKM. This CDR3 contains 16 residues. Deletions cut 4 bases from V and 0 bases from J, with 12 bases between. CDR3 sequence (DNA): TGTGCCAGCAGTTCCCTGGGGGGATCGAACACCGGGGAGCTGTTTTTT. It specifies CASSSLGGSNTGELFF.

V usage is TRBV18 and J usage is TRBJ1-1, with D possibly being TRBD1 (5 bases). The CDR3 consists of 15 residues. The V and J ends lost 3 bases and 4 bases respectively, with 15 bases between them. From germline, CDR1 is KGHSH and CDR2 LQKENI. The CDR3 loop reads CASSPRDFEGTEAFF. The CDR3 coding sequence is TGTGCCAGCTCACCCCGGGACTTTGAAGGCACTGAAGCTTTCTTT.

This clone was seen only once. The V and J genes are TRBV19 and TRBJ2-5, with D possibly being TRBD2 (5 bases). The DNA matches TRBJ2-7 better at its end, which makes the J call doubtful. The CDR3 runs 14 residues. Germline V CDR1 and CDR2: LNHDA, SQIVND (reference sequence). Here the CDR3 DNA reads TGTGCCAGTGGACCCCTGGCGGGCTCCTACGAGCAGTACTTC. Amino acid sequence: CASGPLAGSYEQYF.

This clone has a handful of counts. This chain joins TRBV5-4 and TRBJ1-1; 7 nucleotides agree with TRBD1. The CDR3 runs to 14 residues. Per the germline V gene, CDR1 is SGHNT and CDR2 is YYREEE (reference sequence). Losses at the gene ends were 5 bases for V and 4 bases for J; bases not matched to a gene: 8. The CDR3 DNA reads TGTGCCAGCAGTATACAGGGGTGGGGCACTGAAGCTTTCTTT. It encodes CASSIQGWGTEAFF.

The rearrangement uses TRBV10-1 and TRBJ2-1, with 8 bases fitting TRBD2. The CDR3 contains 15 residues. After removal of 6 bases from V and 7 bases from J, the junction contained 11 bases not matched to a gene. Germline loops: CDR1 WNHNN, CDR2 SYGVQD (reference sequence). CDR3 DNA: TGCGCCAGCAGCGTTAGCGGGACACTCCAAAATGAGCAGTTCTTC. This codes for CASSVSGTLQNEQFF.

The sample holds a few counts of this clone. The rearrangement uses TRBV5-4 and TRBJ2-1; 12 nucleotides match TRBD2. CDR3 size: 16 residues. Trimming cost V 1 base and J 10 bases; bases outside gene matches: 9. Per germline, CDR1 SGHNT and CDR2 YYREEE (reference sequence). CDR3 coding DNA: TGTGCCAGCAGCTTGCCGACTAGCGGGGGATATAGGGAGCAGTTCTTC. Translated: CASSLPTSGGYREQFF.